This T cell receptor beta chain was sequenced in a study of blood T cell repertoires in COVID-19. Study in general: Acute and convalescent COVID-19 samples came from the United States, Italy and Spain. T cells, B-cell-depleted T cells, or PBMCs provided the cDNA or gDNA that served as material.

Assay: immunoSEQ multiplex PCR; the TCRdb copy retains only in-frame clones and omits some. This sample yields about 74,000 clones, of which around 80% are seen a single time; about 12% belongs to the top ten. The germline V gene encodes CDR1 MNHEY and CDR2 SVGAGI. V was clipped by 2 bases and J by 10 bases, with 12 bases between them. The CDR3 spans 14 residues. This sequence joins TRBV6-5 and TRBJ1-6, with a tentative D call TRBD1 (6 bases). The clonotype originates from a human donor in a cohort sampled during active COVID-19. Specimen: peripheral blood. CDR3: CASSYRGMESPLHF. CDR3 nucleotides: TGTGCCAGCAGTTACAGGGGGATGGAGTCACCCCTCCACTTT.